This T cell receptor beta chain came from a study of CXCR3-negative and CXCR3-positive naive CD8 T cells. Broader study findings: CXCR3-positive naive cells carried more hydrophobic TRB CDR3s than CXCR3-negative naive cells did. Diversity was high in both naive subsets and much lower in memory cells. Naive CXCR3-negative cells resembled naive CXCR3-positive cells in TRBV-TRBJ usage; memory cells differed.

To note about this clonotype: Its antigen is still unknown.

cDNA libraries for TRB were generated by 5' RACE incorporating UMI labels. TCRdb reprocessed the 5' RACE reads and keeps a single row for each CDR3 protein, giving no DNA. This table lists under 90,000 distinct CDR3 sequences. This CDR3 contains 12 residues. Per the germline V gene, CDR1 is SGHNT and CDR2 is YENEEA. Cells classed as naive CD8+ T cells were CD45RO-CCR7+CD27+CD95-. This rearrangement joins TRBV11-3 to TRBJ2-2. Sample: naive CXCR3+ CD8+ T cells from blood. Subset described: CD45RO-CCR7+CD27+CD95- naive CD8+ T cells expressing CXCR3 (TNR3+). The sequence was obtained from a human donor in good health. Some clones in this sample may be carry-over from other donors' samples. CDR3 sequence reads: CASSLDTGELFF.